This TCR beta chain derives from a study of blood T cell repertoires in COVID-19. The assay was immunoSEQ multiplex PCR, and TCRdb's table has in-frame clones only and misses some. The sample has 170,000 or so clones; approximately 86% are singletons. This sequence originates from a man aged 50-59 years with active or convalescent COVID-19. What was sequenced was peripheral blood.

CDR3 amino acids: CASSLANTIGLGVTFF. In DNA, the CDR3 is TGTGCCAGCAGCTTGGCCAACACAATAGGATTAGGAGTAACGTTCTTC. J is TRBJ2-1 and V is TRBV5-5; D is unresolved. Germline CDR1 is SGHKS and CDR2 is YYEKEE (reference sequence). The CDR3 is made up of 16 amino acids. Trimming shortened V by 0 bases and J by 15 bases, and 25 bases separated the two germline ends.